The T cell receptor beta chain under discussion was sequenced for a study of CXCR3-negative and CXCR3-positive naive CD8 T cells. Study-level results: CXCR3-positive naive cells had more hydrophobic TRB CDR3s than CXCR3-negative naive cells.

Worth noting for this clonotype: Its target is unknown.

CDR3 length: 15 amino acids. Germline lookup yields CDR1 GTSNPN and CDR2 SVGIG (reference sequence). TRB cDNA libraries were made by UMI-labeled 5' RACE. TCRdb reprocessed the 5' RACE reads and stores each CDR3 protein as one record, lacking DNA. The sample table sets out approximately 100,000 distinct CDR3 sequences. The TCR comes from a human donor in good health. Some clones in this sample may be carry-over from other donors' samples. The rearrangement links TRBV30 to TRBJ2-2; the D call from TCRdb, TRBD1, cannot be confirmed without DNA. The sequencing sample was made of naive CXCR3+ CD8+ T cells from blood. Indicated subset: CD45RO-CCR7+CD27+CD95- naive CD8+ T cells expressing CXCR3 (TNR3+). CDR3 residues: CAWIRGATNTGELFF. Full variable domain (outside the CDR3, taken from reference TRBV30 and TRBJ2-2): SQTIHQWPATLVQPVGSPLSLECTVEGTSNPNLYWYRQAAGRGLQLLFYSVGIGQISSEVPQNLSASRPQDRQFILSSKKLLLSDSGFYLCAWIRGATNTGELFFGEGSRLTVL.